Listed here are 29 T cell receptor beta chains from one sample, sequenced in a study of response to subunit inactivated influenza vaccine. TCRdb called the RT-PCR reads again in MiXCR, with one record for every CDR3 protein. The data contain roughly 780,000 distinct CDR3 sequences, less than 20% of them singletons. The specimen comprised PBMCs from blood, sampled about 5 days after vaccination. The receptor source for this set is a man aged 50 to 60 who received an inactivated influenza vaccine.

The V gene is TRBV4-1, the J gene TRBJ2-3; D could derive from TRBD1 or TRBD2 (5 bases each). V gave up 3 bases and J gave up 6 bases, with 19 bases separating them. This CDR3 is 16 amino acids long. Germline lookup yields CDR1 MGHRA and CDR2 YSYEKL. CDR3 protein: CASSHSADTPDDTQYF. CDR3 DNA sequence: TGCGCCAGCAGCCACTCAGCGGACACACCTGATGATACGCAGTATTTT.

There are a few counts of this clonotype. The chain couples TRBV4-3 to TRBJ2-4; the D is unclear. The ends were cut back, 0 bases at V and 6 bases at J, with 6 bases in the middle. The length of the CDR3 is 13 residues. Germline V lookup: CDR1 LGHNA, CDR2 YSLEER. Here the CDR3 reads CASSQEVGNIQYF. The CDR3 bases are TGCGCCAGCAGCCAAGAGGTGGGAAACATTCAGTACTTC.

This clonotype was seen more than once but under ten times. The gene calls are TRBV7-9 and TRBJ2-3, with no clear D. The CDR3 runs 14 residues. Trimming removed 0 bases from V and 5 bases from J, with 9 bases in between. In germline, CDR1 is SEHNR, CDR2 FQNEAQ (reference sequence). CDR3 residues: CASSLAGQIDTQYF. In DNA form, the CDR3 reads TGTGCCAGCAGCTTAGCTGGGCAGATAGATACGCAGTATTTT.

In its sample, this clonotype was seen many times. The chain is built from TRBV7-8 and TRBJ1-1; D call uncertain. CDR3 length: 14 residues. Germline V gene data show CDR1 as SGHVS and CDR2 as FQNEAQ. Trimming took 1 base from V and 2 from J, leaving 8 bases between them. The CDR3 nucleotides read TGTGCCAGCAGCTTAGATCTCCTAAACACTGAAGCTTTCTTT. Amino acid sequence: CASSLDLLNTEAFF.

There are a few counts of this clonotype. The V and J genes are TRBV6-1 and TRBJ1-5; D remains unclear. Trimming removed 6 bases at V and 4 bases at J, with 13 bases between. This CDR3 contains 14 residues. The germline gives CDR1 MNHNS, CDR2 SASEGT. CDR3 coding DNA: TGTGCCAGCAGCAGGAGGGTCGAAAATCAGCCCCAGCATTTT. This codes for CASSRRVENQPQHF.

This clonotype has only a few counts. The chain uses TRBV7-2 and TRBJ2-1, with TRBD1 matching over 9 bases. V was clipped by 5 bases and J by 6 bases; unmatched bases: 8. This CDR3 contains 15 residues. Per germline, CDR1 SGHTA and CDR2 FQGNSA. The CDR3 sequence is CASSITGGFSNEQFF. The CDR3 DNA reads as TGTGCCAGCAGCATCACAGGGGGCTTTTCCAATGAGCAGTTCTTC. The full variable domain, with the rest looked up from reference TRBV7-2 and TRBJ2-1, is GAGVSQSPSNKVTEKGKDVELRCDPISGHTALYWYRQSLGQGLEFLIYFQGNSAPDKSGLPSDRFSAERTGGSVSTLTIQRTQQEDSAVYLCASSITGGFSNEQFFGPGTRLTVL.

This clonotype was counted a few times. This chain uses TRBV15 with TRBJ2-1; D gene ambiguous. Germline CDR1 is LNHNV and CDR2 is YYDKDF (reference sequence). The CDR3 covers 20 residues. Trimming shortened V by 1 base and J by 0 bases, and 22 bases separated the two germline ends. CDR3 loop: CATSRVAGQIGFASYNEQFF. CDR3 in DNA: TGTGCCACCAGCAGAGTCGCTGGGCAAATAGGGTTTGCCTCCTACAATGAGCAGTTCTTC.

On this clonotype itself: A much larger clonotype is one base distant, so this may be a read error. This rearrangement joins TRBV4-3 to TRBJ2-3, with 10 bases fitting TRBD2. With V trimmed by 1 base and J by 5 bases, 12 bases remained unmatched. Germline values: CDR1 LGHNA, CDR2 YSLEER. CDR3 size: 18 residues. CDR3 sequence reads: CASSQGRSSGGPRDTQYF. The CDR3 DNA is TGCGCCAGCAGCCAAGGTCGGAGTAGCGGGGGGCCGAGAGATACGCAGTATTTT.

This clonotype was recorded many times. The gene calls are TRBV9 and TRBJ2-7; 8 nucleotides agree with TRBD1. Germline values: CDR1 SGDLS, CDR2 YYNGEE. This CDR3 is 15 amino acids long. J lost 4 bases, V lost 4 bases, and 10 bases had no gene match. As DNA, the CDR3 is TGTGCCAGCAGCCTAGGGGCAGGGGGCGGGTACGAGCAGTACTTC. This gives the protein CASSLGAGGGYEQYF.

This clonotype was counted a few times. V is TRBV5-1 and J is TRBJ2-1, with 7 nucleotides matching TRBD2. Germline CDR1 is SGHRS and CDR2 is YFSETQ. V trimming: 4 bases; J trimming: 2 bases; junction bases outside the gene matches: 9. The CDR3 extends over 16 amino acids. In nucleotides, the CDR3 is TGCGCCAGCAGCGCCTTTACTAGCGATACCTACAATGAGCAGTTCTTC. It specifies CASSAFTSDTYNEQFF.

The chain employs TRBV20-1 and TRBJ2-7; TRBD2 aligns across 7 bases. J gave up 2 bases and V 3 bases, and 16 bases lay outside the gene matches. The CDR3 has 17 amino acids. Germline lookup yields CDR1 DFQATT and CDR2 SNEGSKA (reference sequence). The CDR3 nucleotides read TGCAGTGCTAGCGCCGAAGAGATACGACTAGCTACCTACGAGCAGTACTTC. This translates into CSASAEEIRLATYEQYF.

This chain joins TRBV5-4 and TRBJ2-3; D ambiguous. This CDR3 is 13 amino acids long. V was shortened by 3 bases and J by 10 bases, with 15 bases between the two germline ends. Germline V gene data show CDR1 as SGHNT and CDR2 as YYREEE (reference sequence). CDR3 bases: TGTGCCAGCAGCTCCTCCCTGACGGATGCGCAGTATTTT. Its translation is CASSSSLTDAQYF.

The rearrangement joins TRBV24-1 to TRBJ2-6; D not certain. The germline CDR1 and CDR2 sequences are KGHDR and SFDVKD. There are 15 residues in the CDR3. Trimming stripped 7 bases from V and 0 bases from J, with 9 bases between. The CDR3 nucleotides are TGTGCCACCAGCGATACGTTCTCTGGGGCCAACGTCCTGACTTTC. Translating it yields CATSDTFSGANVLTF.

This clonotype showed up many times. This chain connects TRBV29-1 to TRBJ2-5, with D possibly matching TRBD1 (5 bases). There are 15 residues in the CDR3. Germline CDR1 is SQVTM and CDR2 is ANQGSEA. Trimming removed 2 bases at V and 4 bases at J, with 17 bases between. This chain's CDR3 is CSVEPKGQGLETQYF. CDR3 in DNA: TGCAGCGTTGAACCCAAGGGGCAGGGTTTAGAGACCCAGTACTTC.

As regards this clonotype: A clone one base away is much larger, so this may be a read error. This chain links TRBV11-2 with TRBJ2-2; no clear D gene. The CDR3 contains 14 residues. CDR1 is SGHAT and CDR2 is FQNNGV in the germline V gene. V dropped 0 bases and J dropped 3 bases, with 5 bases sitting between them. The CDR3 DNA follows: TGTGCCAGCAGCTTAGAACGTTACACCGGGGAGCTGTTTTTT. Encoded protein: CASSLERYTGELFF.

This clonotype was found once. The chain joins TRBV7-9 to TRBJ2-7; the D call may be TRBD1 or TRBD2 (5 bases each). This CDR3 is built from 14 residues. Germline lookup yields CDR1 SEHNR and CDR2 FQNEAQ (reference sequence). V lost 0 bases, J lost 6 bases, and 12 bases lay in between. Here the CDR3 reads CASSLALKGREQYF. The DNA for the CDR3 is TGTGCCAGCAGCTTAGCACTAAAGGGACGCGAGCAGTACTTC.

This clonotype was picked up many times. This chain joins TRBV29-1 and TRBJ2-3; unclear D gene. Germline V gene sequence: CDR1 SQVTM, CDR2 ANQGSEA. The germline V and J ends were trimmed by 6 bases and 5 bases, with 12 bases remaining between them. The CDR3 has 12 residues. In DNA, the CDR3 is TGCAGCGTGGCAGAGTCTGGAGATACGCAGTATTTT. Protein: CSVAESGDTQYF.

CDR3 in DNA: TGCGCCAGCAGCCGTGACCCTTCCTATGGCTACACCTTC. Translated: CASSRDPSYGYTF. The chain combines TRBV5-1 with TRBJ1-2; D uncertain. V was trimmed by 4 bases and J by 4 bases, leaving 11 bases between them. The CDR3 loop spans 13 amino acids. Germline-derived CDR1 and CDR2 are SGHRS and YFSETQ.

This clonotype was recorded a few times. This chain links TRBV4-1 with TRBJ1-3; 8 positions agree with TRBD1. Germline V gene lookup returns CDR1 MGHRA and CDR2 YSYEKL. V lost 1 base, J lost 0 bases, and 11 bases stayed unmatched. This CDR3 is built from 19 residues. The CDR3 nucleotides read TGCGCCAGCAGCCAAGTATTTTCAGGACAGGGCTTCTCTGGAAACACCATATATTTT. Protein product: CASSQVFSGQGFSGNTIYF.

In this sample, this clonotype turned up many times. V is TRBV20-1 and J is TRBJ2-1, with D perhaps matching TRBD1 (6 bases). The length of the CDR3 is 15 residues. Germline V CDR1 and CDR2: DFQATT, SNEGSKA (reference sequence). Trimming cost V 3 bases and J 10 bases, with 22 bases left between them. CDR3 amino acids: CSARDGGQLSMEQFF. The CDR3 nucleotides are TGCAGTGCTAGGGACGGAGGACAGCTTTCAATGGAGCAGTTCTTC.

The CDR3 spells CASSGPGGGETQYF. Written as DNA, the CDR3 is TGTGCCAGCAGCGGTCCGGGAGGGGGTGAGACCCAGTACTTC. This chain links TRBV5-6 with TRBJ2-5; 8 positions agree with TRBD2. The CDR3 has 14 amino acids. Germline lookup yields CDR1 SGHDT and CDR2 YYEEEE. V lost 4 bases and J lost 5; bases outside the gene matches: 7.

The chain carries TRBV12-3 or TRBV12-4 and TRBJ2-6, with D perhaps matching TRBD1 (6 bases). This CDR3 has 16 residues. V gave up 6 bases and J gave up 3 bases, with 15 bases separating them. The CDR3 protein is CASSLTGLGGANVLTF. The CDR3 DNA sequence: TGTGCCAGCAGCCTCACAGGGTTAGGTGGGGCCAACGTCCTGACTTTC.

The genes are TRBV7-6 and TRBJ2-1, with 12 bases lining up with TRBD1. Looked up from germline, CDR1 is SGHVS and CDR2 is FNYEAQ. The length of the CDR3 is 24 residues. Losses at the gene ends were 1 base for V and 8 bases for J; bases not matched to a gene: 30. CDR3 DNA sequence: TGTGCCAGCAGCTTAGTAGGGGACAGGGGGCTCTCGTTCTGGCGGACACTGTATATGGATGAGCAGTTCTTC. It specifies CASSLVGDRGLSFWRTLYMDEQFF.

The chain has TRBV20-1 and TRBJ2-2; 7 nucleotides agree with TRBD1. V dropped 0 bases and J dropped 2; count of bases not matched to a gene: 3. The germline gives CDR1 DFQATT, CDR2 SNEGSKA (reference sequence). The CDR3 totals 15 residues. CDR3 loop: CSARDGDRNTGELFF. In nucleotides, the CDR3 is TGCAGTGCTAGAGATGGGGACAGAAACACCGGGGAGCTGTTTTTT.

The chain is built from TRBV20-1 and TRBJ2-1; 7 bases are shared with TRBD1. Germline CDR1 reads DFQATT; CDR2 reads SNEGSKA (reference sequence). The CDR3 is 15 residues long. After removal of 6 bases from V and 4 bases from J, the junction contained 12 bases not matched to a gene. The CDR3 spells CSATGQAGIYNEQFF. DNA for the CDR3: TGCAGTGCAACTGGACAGGCCGGGATATACAATGAGCAGTTCTTC.

The chain carries TRBV10-1 and TRBJ1-6, with 7 bases aligning to TRBD1. The length of the CDR3 is 17 residues. CDR1 WNHNN and CDR2 SYGVQD come from the germline V gene (reference sequence). Losses at the gene ends were 8 bases for V and 1 base for J; bases not matched to a gene: 11. CDR3 protein: CASPRQGNGSYNSPLHF. The CDR3, as DNA: TGCGCCAGCCCAAGACAGGGCAATGGATCCTATAATTCACCCCTCCACTTT.

Comments on this clonotype: Sequence at one end of the junction differs from germline and may be a read error. V usage is TRBV20-1 and J usage is TRBJ1-2; D unclear. The CDR3 covers 15 residues. Germline values: CDR1 DFQATT, CDR2 SNEGSKA (reference sequence). The DNA of the CDR3 is TGCAGTGCTAGCTTTCGCGGGATCCAAAACTCTGGCTACACCTTC. It codes for CSASFRGIQNSGYTF.

J is TRBJ2-2 and V is TRBV10-3; TRBD1 matches at 9 bases. CDR1 ENHRY and CDR2 SYGVKD come from the germline V gene. CDR3 length equals 14 residues. With 6 bases clipped from V and 3 bases from J, the junction kept 2 bases outside the gene matches. Written as DNA, the CDR3 is TGTGCCATCAGGCGGACAGGGGACACCGGGGAGCTGTTTTTT. It specifies CAIRRTGDTGELFF.

For this clonotype: A much larger clone lies one base from this, so it may be a read error. The chain recombines TRBV3-1 with TRBJ1-5; D is ambiguous. V lost 2 bases to trimming and J lost 3 bases, with 2 bases between them. Germline CDR1 and CDR2: LGHDT and YNNKEL (reference sequence). The CDR3 is 12 residues long. CDR3: CASSQYNQPQHF. The CDR3 nucleotides are TGTGCCAGCAGCCAATACAATCAGCCCCAGCATTTT.